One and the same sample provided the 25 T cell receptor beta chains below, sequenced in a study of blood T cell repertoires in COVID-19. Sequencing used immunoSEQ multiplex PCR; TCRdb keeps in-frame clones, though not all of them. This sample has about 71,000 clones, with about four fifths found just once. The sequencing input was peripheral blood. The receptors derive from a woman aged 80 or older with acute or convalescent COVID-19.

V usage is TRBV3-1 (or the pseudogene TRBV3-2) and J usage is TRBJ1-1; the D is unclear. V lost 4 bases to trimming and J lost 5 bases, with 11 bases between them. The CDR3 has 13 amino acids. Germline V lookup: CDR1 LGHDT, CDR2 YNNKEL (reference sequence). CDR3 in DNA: TGTGCCAGCAGCCCCCGCAAGCCAACTGAAGCTTTCTTT. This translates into CASSPRKPTEAFF.

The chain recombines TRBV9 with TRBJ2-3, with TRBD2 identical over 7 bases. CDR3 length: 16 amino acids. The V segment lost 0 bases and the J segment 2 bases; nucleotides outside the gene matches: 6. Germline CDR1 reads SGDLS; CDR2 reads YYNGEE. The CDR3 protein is CASSVANGRFTDTQYF. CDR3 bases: TGTGCCAGCAGCGTAGCTAACGGGAGGTTCACAGATACGCAGTATTTT.

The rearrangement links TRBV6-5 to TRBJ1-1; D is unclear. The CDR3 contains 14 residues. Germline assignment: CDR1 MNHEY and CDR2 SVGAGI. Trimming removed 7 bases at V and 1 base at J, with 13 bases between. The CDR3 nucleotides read TGTGCCAGCACCATGATGGGCAAGAACACTGAAGCTTTCTTT. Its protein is CASTMMGKNTEAFF.

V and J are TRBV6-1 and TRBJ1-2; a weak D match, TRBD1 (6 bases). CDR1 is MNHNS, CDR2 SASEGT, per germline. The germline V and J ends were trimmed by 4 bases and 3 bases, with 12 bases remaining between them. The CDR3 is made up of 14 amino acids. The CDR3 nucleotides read TGTGCCAGCAGTGGCGGCAGGGGAGACTATGGCTACACCTTC. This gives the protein CASSGGRGDYGYTF.

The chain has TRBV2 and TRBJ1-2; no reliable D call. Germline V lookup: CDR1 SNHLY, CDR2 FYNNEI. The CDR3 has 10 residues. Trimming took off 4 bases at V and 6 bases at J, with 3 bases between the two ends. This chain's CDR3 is CASSANGYTF. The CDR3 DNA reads TGTGCCAGCAGTGCTAATGGCTACACCTTC.

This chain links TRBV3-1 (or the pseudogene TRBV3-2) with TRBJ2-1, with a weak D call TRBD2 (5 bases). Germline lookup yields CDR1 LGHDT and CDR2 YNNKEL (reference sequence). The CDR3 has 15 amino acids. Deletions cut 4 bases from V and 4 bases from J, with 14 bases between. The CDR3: CASSLERTLYNEQFF. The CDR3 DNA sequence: TGTGCCAGCAGCCTGGAGCGGACGTTATACAATGAGCAGTTCTTC.

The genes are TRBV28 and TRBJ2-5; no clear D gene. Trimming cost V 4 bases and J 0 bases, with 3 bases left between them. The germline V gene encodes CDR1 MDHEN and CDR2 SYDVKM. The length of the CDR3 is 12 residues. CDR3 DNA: TGTGCCAGCAGTTCGGACCAAGAGACCCAGTACTTC. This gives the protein CASSSDQETQYF.

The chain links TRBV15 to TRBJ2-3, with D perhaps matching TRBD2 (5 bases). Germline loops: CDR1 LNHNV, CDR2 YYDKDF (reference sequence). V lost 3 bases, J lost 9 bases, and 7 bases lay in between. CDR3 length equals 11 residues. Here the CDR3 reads CATSSGITQYF. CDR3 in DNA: TGTGCCACCAGCAGCGGGATAACGCAGTATTTT. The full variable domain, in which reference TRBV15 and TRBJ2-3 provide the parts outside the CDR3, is DAMVIQNPRYQVTQFGKPVTLSCSQTLNHNVMYWYQQKSSQAPKLLFHYYDKDFNNEADTPDNFQSRRPNTSFCFLDIRSPGLGDTAMYLCATSSGITQYFGPGTRLTVL.

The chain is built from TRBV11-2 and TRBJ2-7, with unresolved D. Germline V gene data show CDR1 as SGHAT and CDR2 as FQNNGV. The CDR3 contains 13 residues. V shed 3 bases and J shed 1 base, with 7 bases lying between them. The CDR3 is CASSFDSSYEQYF. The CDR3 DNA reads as TGTGCCAGCAGCTTCGACTCATCCTACGAGCAGTACTTC.

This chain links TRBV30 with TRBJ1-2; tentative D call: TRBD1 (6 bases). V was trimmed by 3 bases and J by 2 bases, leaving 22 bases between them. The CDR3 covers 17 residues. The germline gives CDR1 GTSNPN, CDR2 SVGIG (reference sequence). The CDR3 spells CAWSGPGQGLSNYGYTF. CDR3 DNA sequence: TGTGCCTGGAGCGGTCCGGGACAAGGGCTTTCCAACTATGGCTACACCTTC.

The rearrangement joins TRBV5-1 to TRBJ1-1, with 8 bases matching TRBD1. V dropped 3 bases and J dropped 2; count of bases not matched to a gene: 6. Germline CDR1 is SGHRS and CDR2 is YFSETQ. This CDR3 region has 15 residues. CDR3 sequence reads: CASSWTGSGNTEAFF. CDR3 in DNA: TGCGCCAGCAGCTGGACAGGGTCAGGTAACACTGAAGCTTTCTTT.

The CDR3 sequence: CASSLGTPTRNEQFF. The CDR3 DNA reads TGTGCCAGCAGCTTAGGGACTCCCACAAGGAATGAGCAGTTCTTC. V gene TRBV5-5 combines with J gene TRBJ2-1, with D possibly matching TRBD2 (6 bases). V was pared by 2 bases and J by 7 bases, with 16 bases between. Germline CDR1 is SGHKS and CDR2 is YYEKEE (reference sequence). The CDR3 runs 15 residues.

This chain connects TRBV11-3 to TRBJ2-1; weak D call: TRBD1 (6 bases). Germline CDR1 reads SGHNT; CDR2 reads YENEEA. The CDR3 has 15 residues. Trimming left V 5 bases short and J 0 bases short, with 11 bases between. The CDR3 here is CASSPTGSSYNEQFF. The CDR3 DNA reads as TGTGCCAGCAGCCCGACAGGTAGCTCCTACAATGAGCAGTTCTTC.

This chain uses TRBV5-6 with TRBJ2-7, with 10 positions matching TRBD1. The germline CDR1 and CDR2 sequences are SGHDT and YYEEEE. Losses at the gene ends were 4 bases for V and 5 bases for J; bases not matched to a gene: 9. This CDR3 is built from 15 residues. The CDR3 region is CASSLPGQGYHEQYF. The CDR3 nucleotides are TGTGCCAGCAGCCTACCGGGACAGGGGTACCACGAGCAGTACTTC.

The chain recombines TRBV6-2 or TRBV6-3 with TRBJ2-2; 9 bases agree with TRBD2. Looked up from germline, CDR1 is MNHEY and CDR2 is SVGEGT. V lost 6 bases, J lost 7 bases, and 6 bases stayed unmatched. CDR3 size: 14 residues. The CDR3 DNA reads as TGTGCCAGCAGCAATAGCGGGAGTGGCGGGGAGCTGTTTTTT. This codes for CASSNSGSGGELFF.

CDR3: CASSGRAVDTQYF. In DNA form, the CDR3 reads TGTGCCAGCAGCGGACGAGCGGTGGATACGCAGTATTTT. The rearrangement joins TRBV7-9 to TRBJ2-3, with D possibly TRBD2 on 5 matching bases. Deletions cut 5 bases from V and 6 bases from J, with 12 bases between. The germline V gene encodes CDR1 SEHNR and CDR2 FQNEAQ (reference sequence). The CDR3 loop spans 13 amino acids.

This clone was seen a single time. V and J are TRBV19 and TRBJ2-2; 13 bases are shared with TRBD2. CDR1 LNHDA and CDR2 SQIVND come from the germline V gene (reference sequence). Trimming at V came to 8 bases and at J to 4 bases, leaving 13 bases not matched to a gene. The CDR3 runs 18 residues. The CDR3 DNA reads TGTGCCAGTCTTGGACTAGCGGGAGATTCTTATGGCACCGGGGAGCTGTTTTTT. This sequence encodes CASLGLAGDSYGTGELFF.

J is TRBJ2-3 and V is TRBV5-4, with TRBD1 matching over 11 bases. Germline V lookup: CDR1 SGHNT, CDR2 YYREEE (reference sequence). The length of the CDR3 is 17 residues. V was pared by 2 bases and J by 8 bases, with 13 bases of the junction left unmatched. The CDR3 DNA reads TGTGCCAGCAGCTTCGGAACCGGGACAGGGGGTAAGGGTACGCAGTATTTT. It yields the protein CASSFGTGTGGKGTQYF.

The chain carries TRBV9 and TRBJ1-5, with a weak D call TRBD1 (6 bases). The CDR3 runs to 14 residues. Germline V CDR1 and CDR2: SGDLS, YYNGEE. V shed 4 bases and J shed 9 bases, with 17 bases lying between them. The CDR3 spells CASSPSRGGRPQHF. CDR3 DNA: TGTGCCAGCAGCCCAAGTAGGGGGGGCAGGCCCCAGCATTTT.

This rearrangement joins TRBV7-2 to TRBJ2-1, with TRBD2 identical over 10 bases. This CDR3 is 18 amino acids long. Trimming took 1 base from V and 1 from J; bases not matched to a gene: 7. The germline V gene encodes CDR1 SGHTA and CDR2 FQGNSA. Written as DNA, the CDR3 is TGTGCCAGCAGCTTAGGGGCAGCGGGAGGGCTGTCCTACAATGAGCAGTTCTTC. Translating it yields CASSLGAAGGLSYNEQFF.

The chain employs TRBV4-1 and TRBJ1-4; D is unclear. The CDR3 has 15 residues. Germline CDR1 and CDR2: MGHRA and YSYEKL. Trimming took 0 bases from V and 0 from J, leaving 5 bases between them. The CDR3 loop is CASSQDRATNEKLFF. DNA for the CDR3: TGCGCCAGCAGCCAAGATCGGGCAACTAATGAAAAACTGTTTTTT.

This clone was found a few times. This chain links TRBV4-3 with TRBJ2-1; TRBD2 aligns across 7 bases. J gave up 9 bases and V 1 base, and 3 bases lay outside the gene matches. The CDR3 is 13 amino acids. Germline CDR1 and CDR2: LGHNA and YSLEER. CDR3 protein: CASSQGTSFEQFF. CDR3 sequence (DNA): TGCGCCAGCAGCCAAGGGACTAGTTTTGAGCAGTTCTTC.

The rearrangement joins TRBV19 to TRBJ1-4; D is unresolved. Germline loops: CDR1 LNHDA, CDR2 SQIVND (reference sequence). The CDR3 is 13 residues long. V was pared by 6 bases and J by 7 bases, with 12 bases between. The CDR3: CASSRGYREKLFF. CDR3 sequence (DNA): TGTGCCAGTAGCCGGGGATATCGTGAAAAACTGTTTTTT.

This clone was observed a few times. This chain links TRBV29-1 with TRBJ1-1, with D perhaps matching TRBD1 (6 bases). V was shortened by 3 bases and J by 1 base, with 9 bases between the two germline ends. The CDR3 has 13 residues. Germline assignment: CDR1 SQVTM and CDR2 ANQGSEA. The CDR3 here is CSVEWTENTEAFF. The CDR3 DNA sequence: TGCAGCGTTGAGTGGACAGAGAACACTGAAGCTTTCTTT.

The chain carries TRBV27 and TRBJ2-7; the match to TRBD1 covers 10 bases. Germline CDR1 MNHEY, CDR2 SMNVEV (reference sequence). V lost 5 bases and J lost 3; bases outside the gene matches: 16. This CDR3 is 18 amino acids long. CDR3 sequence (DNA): TGTGCCAGCAGTCCCACCGGGACAGGGGCAGCACTATACTACGAGCAGTACTTC. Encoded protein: CASSPTGTGAALYYEQYF.